Sequencing of this T cell receptor (beta chain) was carried out in a study of Ad26.COV2.S vaccination and SARS-CoV-2 variants. Study-wide background: In the study, Ad26.COV2.S was injected intramuscularly once, or twice 56 days apart.

Specified treatment: 15 to 20 received Ad26.COV2.S at low or high dose, single or two shots; roughly 5 received placebo; per-sample allocation not given. Collection of the samples took place on day 63 after the first injection of vaccine or placebo. Donation came from an adult in Boston who was aged 18-55 years. Study conclusions and caveats: Analyses that measured TCR breadth and depth may have underestimated total T cell responses. Spike-specific TCR breadth ran higher among vaccine recipients than placebo recipients.

The protocol was immunoSEQ multiplex PCR, while the TCRdb copy is restricted to in-frame clones and leaves out a portion. The table shows 300,000 to 400,000 clones, with 75% to 90% occurring only once. V shed 1 base and J shed 3 bases, with 13 bases lying between them. The CDR3 has 15 amino acids. Per the germline V gene, CDR1 is LGHNA and CDR2 is YSLEER. As regards this clone: Its antigen is not known.

The TCR was taken from a person between 18 and 65 years old who received the Ad26.COV2.S COVID-19 vaccine or a placebo. The sequenced sample was peripheral blood, obtained in a trial of Ad26.COV2.S vaccine versus placebo. This chain uses TRBV4-3 with TRBJ2-7; tentatively, D is TRBD2 (6 bases). For the CDR3, the DNA is TGCGCCAGCAGCCAAGGGCGGGGCGCCCACTACGAGCAGTACTTC. Protein product: CASSQGRGAHYEQYF.